The 5 T cell receptor beta chains below were found in one sample sequenced in a study of OX40 agonist ivuxolimab in advanced cancers. The protocol was immunoSEQ multiplex PCR, while the TCRdb copy is restricted to in-frame clones and leaves out a portion. The sample consists of about 51,000 clones, approximately 91% of them appearing once. Sequencing used CD4+ or CD8+ T cells sorted from blood, obtained in a trial of the OX40 agonist ivuxolimab. The receptors stem from an adult with an advanced solid tumor such as melanoma, head and neck, liver or kidney cancer.

CDR3 loop: CASSLHRGLREKLFF. CDR3 DNA sequence: TGTGCCAGCAGCCTACACAGGGGGCTACGTGAAAAACTGTTTTTT. This chain joins TRBV28 and TRBJ1-4; TRBD1 agrees at 9 bases. CDR3 length: 15 amino acids. V was pared by 6 bases and J by 7 bases, with 9 bases of the junction left unmatched. Germline values: CDR1 MDHEN, CDR2 SYDVKM.

The chain carries TRBV19 and TRBJ1-4, with 9 positions matching TRBD1. The germline CDR1 and CDR2 sequences are LNHDA and SQIVND (reference sequence). CDR3 length: 14 residues. V lost 7 bases, J lost 5 bases, and 5 bases stayed unmatched. The CDR3 DNA is TGTGCCAGTACTATTGGGACAGGGAATGAAAAACTGTTTTTT. Its translation is CASTIGTGNEKLFF.

The chain carries TRBV18 and TRBJ2-1; 11 bases agree with TRBD1. This CDR3 spans 19 amino acids. The germline CDR1 and CDR2 sequences are KGHSH and LQKENI. V lost 2 bases, J lost 1 base, and 10 bases stayed unmatched. The CDR3 DNA reads TGTGCCAGCTCACCAGTTCACTTAGGGACAGGGGGGTCCTACAATGAGCAGTTCTTC. It encodes CASSPVHLGTGGSYNEQFF.

In its sample, this clone was seen a few times. V usage is TRBV5-4 and J usage is TRBJ1-1; D not resolved. CDR3 length equals 14 residues. The V gene's germline CDR1 is SGHNT and CDR2 YYREEE (reference sequence). The V end lost 5 bases, the J end lost 0 bases, and 11 bases lay between the germline ends. In DNA, the CDR3 is TGTGCCAGCAGATTCGGGCCAATGAACACTGAAGCTTTCTTT. Protein sequence: CASRFGPMNTEAFF.

The chain uses TRBV11-3 and TRBJ2-1; TRBD2 might be the D (5 bases). Looked up from germline, CDR1 is SGHNT and CDR2 is YENEEA. This CDR3 contains 15 residues. Trimming pared 1 base from V and 6 bases from J, leaving 13 bases between. CDR3 loop: CASSLGGMRVNEQFF. The CDR3 region has the DNA TGTGCCAGCAGCTTAGGAGGGATGAGGGTCAATGAGCAGTTCTTC. The entire variable domain, with the rest obtained from reference TRBV11-3 and TRBJ2-1, is as follows: EAGVVQSPRYKIIEKKQPVAFWCNPISGHNTLYWYLQNLGQGPELLIRYENEEAVDDSQLPKDRFSAERLKGVDSTLKIQPAELGDSAVYLCASSLGGMRVNEQFFGPGTRLTVL.